This record looks at one T cell receptor beta chain sequence and its context. Its antigen is unidentified. PCR was performed using 60 Vbeta and 13 Jbeta primers. The data were produced by immunoSEQ multiplex PCR, yet TCRdb's version contains in-frame clones alone and is incomplete. The table records fewer than 250,000 clones, 81% of them present only once. The data belong to a study of cytomegalovirus exposure and HLA in healthy donors. Study conclusions and caveats: A few CMV-associated chains proved CMV antigen-specific in vitro. In a later analysis, DRB1 alleles had the most associated TCRs; HLA-C alleles the fewest.

The CDR3 spans 15 residues. Germline CDR1 KGHSH, CDR2 LQKENI. V was shortened by 3 bases and J by 6 bases, with 14 bases between the two germline ends. The sequenced sample consisted of PBMCs. The gene calls are TRBV18 and TRBJ1-4; D is unresolved. The receptor comes from a man aged 35 to 55 in good health and CMV-seropositive. CDR3 in DNA: TGTGCCAGCTCACCTACTGAGGGCTCACATGAAAAACTGTTTTTT. Protein: CASSPTEGSHEKLFF. Full variable domain (missing parts from reference TRBV18 and TRBJ1-4): NAGVMQNPRHLVRRRGQEARLRCSPMKGHSHVYWYRQLPEEGLKFMVYLQKENIIDESGMPKERFSAEFPKEGPSILRIQQVVRGDSAAYFCASSPTEGSHEKLFFGSGTQLSVL.